This is a list of T cell receptor beta chains from one sample in a study of T-cell reconstitution after alpha-beta-depleted transplantation in children. TCRdb independently ran MiXCR on the PCR reads; one entry per CDR3 protein. The table lists 450,000 to 600,000 distinct CDR3 sequences, roughly a tenth of them singletons, with around 2.2% in the top ten. The specimen was PBMCs, collected before TCRalphabeta/CD19-depleted stem cell transplant. The receptors shown here come from a child aged 2 to 15 with inherited bone marrow failure, due to receive a stem cell transplant. CDR3s leave out the opening cysteine and the closing phenylalanine or tryptophan. Each record gives: J gene, V gene, clone size, CDR3 protein. The listing skips clone size in some rows; elsewhere it reads once, few, many or a size class.

J: TRBJ2-5
V: TRBV12-3/TRBV12-4
size: many
CDR3: ASSRFRLAGGGETQY

J: TRBJ2-2
V: TRBV20-1
size: few
CDR3: SASLPLAGGPLHGELF

J: TRBJ2-6
V: TRBV6-5
size: .
CDR3: ASSFKGAGRANVLT

J: TRBJ2-5
V: TRBV11-2
size: many
CDR3: ASSLVDGQETQY

J: TRBJ2-2
V: TRBV25-1
size: many
CDR3: ASRAGTGGTGELF

J: TRBJ2-1
V: TRBV21-1
size: many
CDR3: ASSKGVLTSGRGHEQF

J: TRBJ2-7
V: TRBV7-2
size: many
CDR3: ASSLKVETQQY

J: TRBJ2-3
V: TRBV7-2
size: many
CDR3: ASSARLAGGFRADTQY

J: TRBJ2-1
V: TRBV3-1
size: many
CDR3: ASSPWVVVGTDEQF

J: TRBJ2-1
V: TRBV19
size: many
CDR3: ASSLRTGSYNEQF

J: TRBJ2-1
V: TRBV7-6
size: many
CDR3: ASSLPLGVQF

J: TRBJ1-3
V: TRBV6-1
size: many
CDR3: ASSFGGVGNTIY

J: TRBJ2-4
V: TRBV28
size: many
CDR3: ASSPAGLGVGIQY

J: TRBJ2-3
V: TRBV5-1
size: many
CDR3: ASSLGLDTDTQY

J: TRBJ1-1
V: TRBV12-3/TRBV12-4
size: few
CDR3: ASSFGRVTEAF

J: TRBJ2-5
V: TRBV14
size: many
CDR3: ASSQEPGGTQY